This is a list of T cell receptor beta chains from one sample in a study of blood T cell repertoires in COVID-19. Here immunoSEQ multiplex PCR was the method, and the copy in TCRdb shows in-frame clones only, minus some. This repertoire shows over 200,000 clones, just under 90% found once; its top ten account for approximately 6.2%. The sequencing input was peripheral blood. The receptor set was obtained from a man aged 55 to 70 who had recovered from COVID-19. CDR3s include the opening cysteine and the closing phenylalanine or tryptophan. The order of the fields is clone size, J gene, V gene, D gene, CDR3 protein, CDR3 DNA. D genes are given only for firm matches. Rows give clone size only sometimes, using once, few, many, or a class for an expanded clone.

-,TRBJ1-5,TRBV7-2,TRBD1,CASSPGTGSSNQPQHF,TGTGCCAGCAGCCCCGGGACAGGGAGCAGCAATCAGCCCCAGCATTTT
-,TRBJ1-5,TRBV18,TRBD1,CASSERQGGLFRVQPQHF,TGTGCCAGCTCCGAACGACAGGGAGGTCTTTTTAGGGTTCAGCCCCAGCATTTT
-,TRBJ2-7,TRBV5-5,-,CASKPRQGYEQYF,TGTGCCAGCAAACCCAGGCAGGGCTACGAGCAGTACTTC
once,TRBJ2-4,TRBV7-2,-,CASSFSLLLGAKNIQYF,TGTGCCAGCAGCTTTAGCTTGTTGTTGGGAGCCAAAAACATTCAGTACTTC
-,TRBJ1-5,TRBV7-2,TRBD1,CASSPTGVVNQPQHF,TGTGCCAGCAGCCCTACAGGGGTAGTCAATCAGCCCCAGCATTTT
-,TRBJ2-7,TRBV18,-,CASSPHPASSLSYEQYF,TGTGCCAGCTCACCACATCCCGCTAGCAGTCTTTCCTACGAGCAGTACTTC
-,TRBJ2-4,TRBV6-1,-,CASSEGTTAKNIQYF,TGTGCCAGCAGTGAAGGGACAACAGCCAAAAACATTCAGTACTTC
-,TRBJ2-3,TRBV12-3/TRBV12-4,-,CASSFLYTQYF,TGTGCCAGCAGTTTTCTTTATACGCAGTATTTT
-,TRBJ1-5,TRBV7-9,-,CASSPPGFAGQPQHF,TGTGCCAGCAGCCCACCGGGTTTCGCGGGGCAGCCCCAGCATTTT
-,TRBJ2-1,TRBV6-2/TRBV6-3,-,CASSVWGQTLYNEQFF,TGTGCCAGCAGTGTCTGGGGCCAGACACTCTACAATGAGCAGTTCTTC
once,TRBJ1-3,TRBV3-1/TRBV3-2,-,CASSQEGAPSGNTIYF,TGTGCCAGCAGCCAAGAAGGGGCTCCCTCTGGAAACACCATATATTTT
-,TRBJ2-7,TRBV27,-,CASSLMGASSYEQYF,TGTGCCAGCAGTTTAATGGGGGCAAGCTCCTACGAGCAGTACTTC
-,TRBJ1-1,TRBV18,-,CASSLILPEAFF,TGTGCCAGCTCTCTAATATTGCCTGAAGCTTTCTTT
-,TRBJ2-3,TRBV24-1,TRBD2,CATRPAGVDTQYF,TGTGCCACCCGTCCGGCGGGAGTTGATACGCAGTATTTT